A single sample gave rise to the 3 T cell receptor beta chains below, sequenced in a study of T cell responses to AZD1222 COVID-19 vaccine. Clones were sequenced by immunoSEQ multiplex PCR, and TCRdb holds only the in-frame ones, with some missing. Among fewer than 150,000 clones, 93% were seen once, and the ten largest hold 3.1%. This sample comprised peripheral blood, obtained on day 0 of AZD1222 vaccination. These receptors originate from an adult in good health.

The J gene is TRBJ2-3, the V gene TRBV7-3; a weak D match, TRBD1 (6 bases). There are 16 residues in the CDR3. V was trimmed by 2 bases and J by 1 base, leaving 13 bases between them. Germline-derived CDR1 and CDR2 are SGHTA and FQGTGA. The CDR3 loop is CASSLQGGTRTDTQYF. In DNA form, the CDR3 reads TGTGCCAGCAGCTTACAAGGGGGAACTCGCACAGATACGCAGTATTTT.

This CDR3 reads CASSYGRGNTDTQYF. CDR3 nucleotide sequence: TGTGCCAGCAGTTACGGCAGGGGAAACACAGATACGCAGTATTTT. The chain employs TRBV6-5 and TRBJ2-3; maybe TRBD1 (6 bases). The CDR3 is made up of 15 amino acids. Germline V gene data show CDR1 as MNHEY and CDR2 as SVGAGI. Trimming cost V 2 bases and J 2 bases, with 11 bases left between them.

The J gene is TRBJ1-2, the V gene TRBV7-2; a weak D match, TRBD1 (5 bases). Between the trimmed V and J ends, which lost 5 bases and 5 bases, there was a span of 21 bases. Germline values: CDR1 SGHTA, CDR2 FQGNSA. The CDR3 consists of 16 residues. Here the CDR3 reads CASSPLRGRVTYGYTF. The CDR3 DNA reads TGTGCCAGCAGCCCCTTACGTGGCAGGGTGACGTATGGCTACACCTTC.